This T cell receptor (beta chain) is drawn from a study of OX40 agonist ivuxolimab in advanced cancers. Study as a whole: Patients were dosed with the agonistic anti-OX40 (CD134) antibody ivuxolimab. The study's findings and limits: Among the lowest levels of clonal expansion were found in partial responders at 0.1-3.0 mg/kg.

V was pared by 3 bases and J by 4 bases, with 1 base of the junction left unmatched. CDR1 is LNHDA, CDR2 SQIVND, per germline (reference sequence). The CDR3 has 14 residues. Clones were read by immunoSEQ multiplex PCR, and TCRdb kept only the in-frame ones, dropping some. This table holds tens of thousands of clones, roughly 84% found once. Turning to this clone: Its matching antigen is unknown.

This chain joins TRBV19 and TRBJ1-2; 11 positions match TRBD1. Source: CD4+ or CD8+ T cells sorted from blood, taken in a trial of the OX40 agonist ivuxolimab. This sequence originates from an adult with an advanced solid tumor such as melanoma, head and neck, liver or kidney cancer. CDR3 DNA sequence: TGTGCCAGTAGTATGGACAGGGGGCCCTATGGCTACACCTTC. Its translation is CASSMDRGPYGYTF. The full variable domain, rest sourced from reference TRBV19 and TRBJ1-2, is DGGITQSPKYLFRKEGQNVTLSCEQNLNHDAMYWYRQDPGQGLRLIYYSQIVNDFQKGDIAEGYSVSREKKESFPLTVTSAQKNPTAFYLCASSMDRGPYGYTFGSGTRLTVV.